This TCR beta chain was obtained from a study of blood T cells in healthy people across ages. Every donor provided 7.5 to 10 milliliters of peripheral blood. On this clonotype itself: A single base separates this from a much larger clone, so it may be a read error.

CDR1 is ENHRY and CDR2 is SYGVKD in the germline V gene. Trimming took 11 bases from V and 7 from J, leaving 15 bases between them. This CDR3 is built from 12 residues. A J-beta primer mix and a sample-barcoded 5' primer were used in a second PCR of about 7 to 11 cycles. TCRdb called the 5' RACE reads again in MiXCR, with one record for every CDR3 protein. This table has 1.5 million to 2 million distinct CDR3 sequences, 35% to 50% appearing once. The specimen sequenced was blood. The chain combines TRBV10-3 with TRBJ2-1; the D gene is possibly TRBD1 (8 bases). This TCR came from a human donor in good health. CDR3 amino acids: CAVGQGGNEQFF. The CDR3 region has the DNA TGTGCCGTCGGACAGGGAGGGAATGAGCAGTTCTTC.